Below, 6 T cell receptor beta chains from the same sample are listed, as sequenced in a study of metastatic and nonmetastatic thyroid tumors. TCRdb re-called clones via MiXCR from the PCR reads. The sample holds about 59,000 clones; roughly 16% are singletons and the top ten take roughly a tenth. There were no patients who had received any treatment before thyroid surgery. Sequenced input: blood. The receptor source for this set is a male donor with papillary thyroid cancer or a benign thyroid nodule (not recorded which). Some clones in this sample may be carry-over from other donors' samples.

This clone was observed many times. The chain joins TRBV6-5 to TRBJ2-7, with D tentatively TRBD1 (5 bases). The CDR3 sequence is 14 residues long. Germline CDR1 is MNHEY and CDR2 is SVGAGI. The ends were cut back, 8 bases at V and 5 bases at J, with 19 bases in the middle. The CDR3 DNA sequence: TGTGCCAGCCGATACTCCCAGGGAATCGACGAGCAGTACTTC. Translation gives CASRYSQGIDEQYF.

The chain uses TRBV7-7 and TRBJ2-3; 7 nucleotides align to TRBD2. The V gene end was trimmed by 6 bases and the J gene end by 4 bases; junction bases not matched to a gene: 13. The CDR3 runs 16 residues. The germline V gene encodes CDR1 SSHAT and CDR2 FNYEAQ (reference sequence). The CDR3: CASSPSSGLGADTQYF. The CDR3 bases are TGTGCCAGCAGTCCCTCTAGCGGCTTGGGGGCAGATACGCAGTATTTT.

This clone has a count of ten or more. This rearrangement joins TRBV20-1 to TRBJ1-2; maybe TRBD1 (5 bases). The CDR3 loop spans 13 amino acids. Germline V gene sequence: CDR1 DFQATT, CDR2 SNEGSKA (reference sequence). Trimming took 1 base from V and 4 from J, leaving 10 bases between them. The CDR3, as DNA: TGCAGTGCTAGAGCGGAGGGGAGCTATGGCTACACCTTC. As protein: CSARAEGSYGYTF.

This clone was detected only a few times. Since a much larger clone is just one base distant, this may be a read error. The sample carries other DNA sequences with the same CDR3. The chain uses TRBV2 and TRBJ2-1, with D tentatively TRBD1 or TRBD2 (5 bases each). The CDR3 runs to 12 residues. Looked up from germline, CDR1 is SNHLY and CDR2 is FYNNEI. CDR3 residues: CSSGHLYNEQFF. The CDR3 DNA follows: TGTAGTTCGGGGCACCTCTACAATGAGCAGTTCTTC.

This clone was recorded a few times. Because the CDR3 is missing its conserved closing phenylalanine or tryptophan, this is likely a read error. The CDR3 loop reads CASSYRGSEQYI. The CDR3 nucleotides read TGCGCCAGTTCATACAGGGGTTCCGAGCAGTACATC. J is TRBJ2-7 and V is TRBV10-1; 7 bases align to TRBD1. Germline assignment: CDR1 WNHNN and CDR2 SYGVQD (reference sequence). Losses at the gene ends were 9 bases for V and 6 bases for J; bases not matched to a gene: 8. This CDR3 is 12 amino acids long.

About this clone itself: This sequence may be a read error, since a much larger clone differs from it by one base. This rearrangement joins TRBV30 to TRBJ2-7, with 7 bases that match TRBD1. The last part of the DNA fits TRBJ2-5 better; the J call may be wrong. The germline CDR1 and CDR2 sequences are GTSNPN and SVGIG (reference sequence). The CDR3 is 15 residues long. This CDR3 is CAWSVFRGSGETQYF. The CDR3 DNA reads TGTGCCTGGAGTGTATTCAGGGGGTCTGGTGAGACCCAGTACTTC.